This T cell receptor (beta chain) was recovered during a study of blood T cell repertoires in COVID-19. Sequenced by immunoSEQ multiplex PCR; TCRdb stores in-frame clones only, minus some. Of approximately 390,000 clones in the sample, roughly 86% were seen once. Germline trimming cut 2 bases from V and 5 bases from J; bases unmatched to any gene: 3. The CDR3 extends over 13 amino acids. Germline CDR1 is SGHDT and CDR2 is YYEEEE. This chain links TRBV5-6 with TRBJ2-5, with 7 bases that match TRBD1. This clonotype originated in a woman aged 55-70 years with COVID-19, enrolled during active disease. Sequenced input: peripheral blood. CDR3 sequence reads: CASSFDREETQYF. In DNA, the CDR3 is TGTGCCAGCAGCTTTGACAGGGAGGAGACCCAGTACTTC.